This T cell receptor (beta chain) was profiled in a study of T cells in localized non-small cell lung cancer. Study results and limitations: Only one tumor region went through sequencing, so heterogeneity may still be there. Adjacent lung held a median roughly 50 of the top 100 tumor clones. Longer overall survival associated with higher blood T cell density; shorter survival with higher adjacent-lung clonality. Uninvolved adjacent lung had more T cell clonality than any other tissue, topping tumor.

Measured with immunoSEQ multiplex PCR; TCRdb has only the in-frame clones, and not every one. The sample consists of 20,000 to 25,000 clones, less than 90% of them appearing once. The V gene's germline CDR1 is SGHTA and CDR2 FQGNSA. This CDR3 is built from 13 residues. The V and J ends lost 3 bases and 10 bases respectively, with 13 bases between them. In the case of this clone: Its specificity is not known.

The chain uses TRBV7-2 and TRBJ2-1; possibly TRBD2 for D (6 bases). The input for sequencing was PBMCs, taken before any cancer treatment. This clonotype was obtained from a man aged 35 to 69 with stage II squamous cell lung carcinoma. Here the CDR3 reads CASSFPYGGEQFF. CDR3 in DNA: TGTGCCAGCAGCTTCCCGTATGGAGGGGAGCAGTTCTTC.